What follows describes a single T cell receptor (beta chain). What it binds is not known. The data originate from a study of CXCR3-negative and CXCR3-positive naive CD8 T cells. Broader study findings: Higher TRB CDR3 hydrophobicity marked CXCR3-positive naive cells relative to CXCR3-negative naive cells.

Preparation of TRB cDNA libraries relied on 5' RACE carrying UMI labels. TCRdb re-called the 5' RACE reads and catalogs CDR3 proteins one per entry, DNA excluded. The table gives 85,000 to 120,000 distinct CDR3 sequences; the top ten clones make up more than 0.3% of it. The clonotype was recovered from a human donor in good health. Some clones in this sample may be carry-over from other donors' samples. The sequenced sample was naive CXCR3+ CD8+ T cells from blood. The subset: CD45RO-CCR7+CD27+CD95- naive CD8+ T cells expressing CXCR3 (TNR3+).

The CDR3 spells CASSLVSYRDTEAFF. The V call is TRBV7-9, the J call TRBJ1-1; TCRdb's assignment of TRBD1 cannot be checked, as there is no DNA. Germline assignment: CDR1 SEHNR and CDR2 FQNEAQ (reference sequence). CDR3 length: 15 residues.